One T cell receptor (beta chain) is described in this entry. This entry comes from a study of CD8 T cells in Susac syndrome. From blood CD8+ and CD4+ T cells, the TCR beta chain was sequenced. Control patients had untreated stable or active relapsing-remitting multiple sclerosis by revised McDonald criteria. Bulk CD8+ and CD4+ cells came from magnetic negative isolation; CD8+ TEMRA by FACS. An amount of RNA that ranged from 0.5 to 1 ug was reverse transcribed with random hexamers. Amplification of TCR beta CDR3 across 54 Vbeta and 13 Jbeta was performed with immunoSEQ multiplex PCR. MiXCR, run by TCRdb on the immunoSEQ multiplex PCR reads, gives a single entry per CDR3 protein. The sample carries tens of thousands of distinct CDR3 sequences, about 91% recorded once. CDR3 length: 14 residues. V shed 3 bases and J shed 7 bases, with 16 bases lying between them. The germline V gene has CDR1 DFQATT and CDR2 SNEGSKA (reference sequence).

This sequence joins TRBV20-1 and TRBJ2-1; D ambiguous. The sequence came from a human donor with multiple sclerosis. Specimen: CD8+ T cells from PBMCs. CDR3 sequence: CSARLVSLSNEQFF. As DNA, the CDR3 is TGCAGTGCTAGGCTAGTGTCCCTCTCGAATGAGCAGTTCTTC.